A single sample is the source of the 13 T cell receptor beta chains below, sequenced in a study of cytomegalovirus exposure and HLA in healthy donors. The PCR was carried out with 60 Vbeta primers and 13 Jbeta primers. Using immunoSEQ multiplex PCR, the repertoire was profiled, and TCRdb retains in-frame clones only, with some absent. The sample gives a few hundred thousand clones, 65% to 75% of which show up once; less than 2% is in the top ten. Input material: PBMCs. The receptors were sampled from a woman aged 25 to 39 in good health and CMV-seronegative.

The CDR3 DNA sequence: TGCAGCGTTGTGAGGGTAACAGGGTCATTCGCGAACACCGGGGAGCTGTTTTTT. Amino acid sequence: CSVVRVTGSFANTGELFF. The chain is built from TRBV29-1 and TRBJ2-2; D is possibly TRBD1 (6 bases). V was trimmed by 4 bases and J by 0 bases, leaving 21 bases between them. This CDR3 has 18 residues. Germline CDR1 reads SQVTM; CDR2 reads ANQGSEA.

Notes on this clone: Sequence at one end of the junction differs from germline and may be a read error. J is TRBJ2-1 and V is TRBV7-9, with 12 bases aligning to TRBD1. The CDR3 sequence is 17 residues long. Germline V CDR1 and CDR2: SEHNR, FQNEAQ (reference sequence). CDR3 sequence (DNA): TGTTCCAGCAGCTTACGGAACCGGGACAGGGGGCTCAATGAGCAGTTCTTC. This codes for CSSSLRNRDRGLNEQFF.

This clone came up once. The chain carries TRBV5-4 and TRBJ2-5; possibly TRBD2 for D (6 bases). The J call is doubtful: the DNA matches TRBJ2-7 better. The CDR3 has 15 amino acids. Per germline, CDR1 SGHNT and CDR2 YYREEE (reference sequence). This CDR3 is CASSLDRDSPYEQYF. The CDR3 coding sequence is TGTGCCAGCAGCTTGGACCGGGACTCCCCCTACGAGCAGTACTTC.

For this clone: The junction shows a germline mismatch at one end, possibly a read error. The chain has TRBV7-9 and TRBJ2-1; 11 bases are a match to TRBD2. There are 15 residues in the CDR3. CDR1 and CDR2 (germline): SEHNR, FQNEAQ (reference sequence). The CDR3 protein is CSSSLAGLAGHEQFF. CDR3 coding DNA: TGTTCCAGCAGCTTAGCCGGACTAGCGGGCCATGAGCAGTTCTTC. The full variable domain, its missing parts supplied by reference TRBV7-9 and TRBJ2-1, is DTGVSQNPRHKITKRGQNVTFRCDPISEHNRLYWYRQTLGQGPEFLTYFQNEAQLEKSRLLSDRFSAERPKGSFSTLEIQRTEQGDSAMYLCSSSLAGLAGHEQFFGPGTRLTVL.

This chain links TRBV5-1 with TRBJ2-1, with 8 positions matching TRBD1. After removal of 4 bases from V and 9 bases from J, the junction contained 12 bases not matched to a gene. The CDR3 consists of 15 residues. Germline V gene lookup returns CDR1 SGHRS and CDR2 YFSETQ. The CDR3 bases are TGCGCCAGCAGCCCTGGACAGGGCAGTTCTGGTGAGCAGTTCTTC. The encoded protein is CASSPGQGSSGEQFF.

This chain uses TRBV7-8 with TRBJ2-5; TRBD1 agrees at 10 bases. The V segment lost 1 base and the J segment 9 bases; nucleotides outside the gene matches: 8. This CDR3 comprises 15 residues. Looked up from germline, CDR1 is SGHVS and CDR2 is FQNEAQ. The CDR3 region is CASSLGDRGIFAQYF. DNA for the CDR3: TGTGCCAGCAGCTTAGGGGACAGGGGAATCTTTGCCCAGTACTTC.

The chain has TRBV6-5 and TRBJ1-1; no clear D gene. CDR3 length: 15 residues. Between the trimmed V and J ends, which lost 8 bases and 1 base, there was a span of 17 bases. Germline values: CDR1 MNHEY, CDR2 SVGAGI. The CDR3 DNA reads TGTGCCAGCTCGGGTGGGGAGGCGTGGAACACTGAAGCTTTCTTT. Translation: CASSGGEAWNTEAFF.

This clone was recorded only once. The V and J genes are TRBV6-1 and TRBJ2-5; maybe TRBD2 (7 bases). Per germline, CDR1 MNHNS and CDR2 SASEGT. With 3 bases removed from V and 6 bases from J, the gap between germline ends came to 8 bases. This CDR3 has 12 amino acids. The CDR3: CASSEGGQTQYF. The DNA of the CDR3 is TGTGCCAGCAGTGAGGGGGGGCAGACCCAGTACTTC.

The chain uses TRBV7-3 and TRBJ2-7; 8 bases match TRBD1. V shed 5 bases, J shed 5 bases, and the junction held 8 bases outside the gene matches. From germline, CDR1 is SGHTA and CDR2 FQGTGA. The length of the CDR3 is 14 residues. CDR3 sequence reads: CASSPGQGSNEQYF. The CDR3 DNA reads TGTGCCAGCAGCCCCGGACAGGGCTCGAACGAGCAGTACTTC. Combining the CDR3 with reference TRBV7-3 and TRBJ2-7 gives the whole variable domain GAGVSQTPSNKVTEKGKYVELRCDPISGHTALYWYRQSLGQGPEFLIYFQGTGAADDSGLPNDRFFAVRPEGSVSTLKIQRTERGDSAVYLCASSPGQGSNEQYFGPGTRLTVT.

This clone was recorded a few times. The chain links TRBV6-1 to TRBJ1-2; D unresolved. This CDR3 contains 15 residues. Germline V gene sequence: CDR1 MNHNS, CDR2 SASEGT. With 0 bases removed from V and 7 bases from J, the gap between germline ends came to 15 bases. The CDR3 is CASSEAVRAIRGYTF. Written as DNA, the CDR3 is TGTGCCAGCAGTGAAGCAGTGAGGGCGATCCGTGGCTACACCTTC.

The chain recombines TRBV7-9 with TRBJ2-3; D is perhaps TRBD2 (5 bases). Trimming stripped 1 base from V and 1 base from J, with 9 bases between. CDR3 length: 15 residues. Germline CDR1 reads SEHNR; CDR2 reads FQNEAQ (reference sequence). The CDR3 region is CASSLGVSGTDTQYF. CDR3 nucleotide sequence: TGTGCCAGCAGCTTAGGTGTTAGCGGCACAGATACGCAGTATTTT. The variable domain in full, with the rest retrieved from reference TRBV7-9 and TRBJ2-3, is DTGVSQNPRHKITKRGQNVTFRCDPISEHNRLYWYRQTLGQGPEFLTYFQNEAQLEKSRLLSDRFSAERPKGSFSTLEIQRTEQGDSAMYLCASSLGVSGTDTQYFGPGTRLTVL.

This sequence joins TRBV19 and TRBJ1-2; D possibly corresponds to TRBD1 (6 bases). In germline, CDR1 is LNHDA, CDR2 SQIVND (reference sequence). The ends were cut back, 6 bases at V and 4 bases at J, with 12 bases in the middle. CDR3 length equals 13 residues. The CDR3 protein is CASSSGAIYGYTF. Written as DNA, the CDR3 is TGTGCCAGTAGCTCAGGGGCCATCTATGGCTACACCTTC.

J is TRBJ1-5 and V is TRBV19; TRBD1 might be the D (5 bases). This CDR3 region has 14 residues. Germline CDR1 and CDR2: LNHDA and SQIVND (reference sequence). Between the trimmed V and J ends, which lost 3 bases and 8 bases, there was a span of 14 bases. The CDR3 here is CASSIEGTGEPQHF. The CDR3 coding sequence is TGTGCCAGTAGTATTGAAGGGACGGGGGAGCCCCAGCATTTT. The whole variable domain, filled in from reference TRBV19 and TRBJ1-5, reads DGGITQSPKYLFRKEGQNVTLSCEQNLNHDAMYWYRQDPGQGLRLIYYSQIVNDFQKGDIAEGYSVSREKKESFPLTVTSAQKNPTAFYLCASSIEGTGEPQHFGDGTRLSIL.